This T cell receptor (beta chain) was sequenced during a study of blood T cell repertoires in COVID-19 (dated by TCRdb to 2018 to 2020). Broadly, across the study: Samples covering the acute and convalescent phases of COVID-19 were provided by collaborators in the United States, Italy and Spain. The prospective study material was composed of cDNA or gDNA derived from T cells, B-cell-depleted T cells, or PBMCs. Deeply sampled blood TCRbeta repertoires from subjects exposed to, actively infected with, or recovered from COVID-19 were included in the dataset. The repertoires were released in a freely available public database meant as a resource for research on the immune response to SARS-CoV-2. The samples were drawn from the first 160 participants of the ongoing ImmuneRACE study and from 1,200 or so subjects provided by 6 global collaborators. Nearly every sample came with metadata listing a de-identified subject ID, COVID-19 status, age in years and sex. HLA class I and class II types, where available, came from metadata supplied by the sample provider rather than from assay-based typing. The paper as a whole reports these results and caveats: The amount of clinical and demographic metadata varied by source and participant and was provided uncurated.

Each collaborating institution followed its own protocols to collect whole blood in K2EDTA tubes. For TCRbeta analysis, collaborators shipped samples as frozen whole blood, isolated PBMCs, or DNA extracted from either of those sample types. Comments on this clone: Its binding antigen is unknown. Base-call qualities are not available, and no considerably larger clone is one nucleotide away.

V drops 4 bases and J drops 2 bases, leaving 16 bases in between. CDR1 MNHEY and CDR2 SMNVEV were looked up in the germline V gene (reference sequence). The CDR3 goes from the cysteine to the phenylalanine over 16 residues. Only CDR3 DNA is held: 48 bases, read in frame from base 1. TCRbeta CDR3 regions were amplified from genomic DNA using the immunoSEQ Assay, a bias-controlled multiplex PCR. Regarding the original processing steps: Nucleated cell counts per sample were estimated from amplification of reference gene primers within the assay. To quantify the absolute abundance of each unique TCRbeta CDR3 rearrangement, sequence reads were collapsed and filtered. For each sample, productive Simpson clonality was calculated by taking the square root of Simpson's diversity index across productive rearrangements. TCRdb re-hosts the immuneACCESS table, in-frame sequences only. Its copies lack some clones; in the studies checked, an unresolved V gene accounts for under half of them, and the cause for the rest is not known. The V and J calls and the clone size are those of that table, but D and trimming were determined from the DNA. The sample table contains tens of thousands of clones; only one count was recorded for around 90% of them. Approximately 1.5% of the sample rests with the top ten.

This clonotype was sampled from a man aged 50-59 years with acute or convalescent COVID-19. Input material: peripheral blood. Here the chain combines TRBV27 and TRBJ2-3, with a weak D call of TRBD1 (6 bases match). The DNA is as follows: TGTGCCAGCAGTTGGTATGGGGGCACAAACACAGATACGCAGTATTTT. Its protein is CASSWYGGTNTDTQYF.